This T cell receptor (beta chain) derives from a study of cytomegalovirus exposure and HLA in healthy donors. Study background: The 95 to 150 validation repertoires used the same platform as the 666 first-cohort repertoires, a later analysis reported.

Germline V gene data show CDR1 as SEHNR and CDR2 as FQNEAQ (reference sequence). CDR3 length: 14 amino acids. The V gene lost 5 bases and the J gene lost 3 bases, with 13 bases spanning the gap. Study outcomes and limitations: As confirmed in vitro, three CMV-associated chains were specific for CMV antigens. It was found in a later analysis that first-cohort TCR clusters tended to co-occur in the 120 validation repertoires.

Generated by immunoSEQ multiplex PCR, the TCRdb table keeps only in-frame clones and is missing some. The sample has some 310,000 clones; approximately 88% are singletons. The validation cohort, a group of around 120 subjects, included the donors and was separate from the approximately 650-subject first cohort. As for this clone: Its antigen remains unknown.

This TCR was sampled from a man aged 25-45 years in good health and CMV-seronegative. The chain joins TRBV7-9 to TRBJ2-5; tentative D call: TRBD1 (6 bases). The sequenced material came from PBMCs. For the CDR3, the DNA is TGTGCCAGCAGCCCGGACAGACACAAAGAGACCCAGTACTTC. As protein: CASSPDRHKETQYF.